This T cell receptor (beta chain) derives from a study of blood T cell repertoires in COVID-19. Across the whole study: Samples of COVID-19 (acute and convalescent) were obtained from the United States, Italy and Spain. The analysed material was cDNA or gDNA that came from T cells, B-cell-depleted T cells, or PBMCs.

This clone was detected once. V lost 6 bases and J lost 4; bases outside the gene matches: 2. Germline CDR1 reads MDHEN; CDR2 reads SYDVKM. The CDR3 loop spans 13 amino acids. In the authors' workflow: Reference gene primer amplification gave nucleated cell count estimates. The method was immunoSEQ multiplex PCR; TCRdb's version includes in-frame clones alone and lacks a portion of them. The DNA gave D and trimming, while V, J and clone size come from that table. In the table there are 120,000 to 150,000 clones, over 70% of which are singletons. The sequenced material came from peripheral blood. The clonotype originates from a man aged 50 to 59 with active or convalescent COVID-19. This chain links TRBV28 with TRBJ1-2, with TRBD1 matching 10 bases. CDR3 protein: CASRGQGGYGYTF. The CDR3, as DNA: TGTGCCAGCAGAGGACAGGGGGGCTATGGCTACACCTTC.